This T cell receptor beta chain is drawn from a study of CD8 T cells in ankylosing spondylitis (dated by TCRdb to about 2017). Study-level background: To find TCR variants linked to disease, the study profiled T cell receptor beta repertoires in ankylosing spondylitis patients and healthy donors. The full study cohort comprised about 23 ankylosing spondylitis patients and about a hundred healthy donors. Peripheral blood was sampled, and synovial fluid was additionally collected from ankylosing spondylitis patients. Study-level results and caveats: Blood from ankylosing spondylitis patients appeared to be characterized by a TCR beta motif made up of under ten highly homologous amino acid variants. Some motif variants were previously reported in synovial fluid and blood of reactive arthritis patients, suggesting common disease-initiation mechanisms. The disease-linked clones had a CD8+ phenotype and were found at relatively low frequencies in peripheral blood. The disease-linked clones were reported to be significantly enriched in matched synovial fluid samples from ankylosing spondylitis patients.

Spanning cysteine to phenylalanine, the CDR3 consists of 13 amino acids. Only the CDR3 part of the read is kept: 39 bases, read in frame from the first base. Trimming removed 5 bases from V and 0 bases from J, leaving 5 bases between the germline ends. CDR1 and CDR2, per the germline V gene, are SGHRS and YFSETQ. TCRdb names Illumina HiSeq 2500 as the instrument used. Quantitative 5'-RACE with molecular barcodes was the method used to prepare the TCR beta libraries. Per the source publication's procedure: A new computational method based on a probabilistic model of VDJ rearrangement was used to identify disease-linked TCR variants. TCRdb cleaned the public reads at Q25 with fastp, built clones with MiXCR and kept in-frame beta chains. Merged by CDR3 protein, the rows form single entries marked with the most common genes and DNA. What appears here as the V and J calls and clone size reflects TCRdb's work, not the paper's. The sample profile shows approximately 400,000 distinct CDR3 sequences; over 15% of them were found once. The ten largest clones take up just over 1% of the sample.

This clonotype has just a few counts. The target of this receptor is not known. One base away there is no much larger clone; base qualities are not given. The rearrangement combines TRBV5-1 with TRBJ1-4; no confident D gene assignment can be made. The receptor's source is a male donor with ankylosing spondylitis. The sequenced material came from blood, either unsorted or a sorted T cell fraction (not recorded which). The CDR3 region reads CASRGTTNEKLFF. The DNA sequence reads TGCGCCAGCAGGGGGACAACTAATGAAAAACTGTTTTTT.